These 19 T cell receptor beta chains came from one sample sequenced in a study of T cell responses to AZD1222 COVID-19 vaccine. Here immunoSEQ multiplex PCR was the method, and the copy in TCRdb shows in-frame clones only, minus some. The sample carries tens of thousands of clones, roughly 87% recorded once. Sequenced material: peripheral blood, taken on day 0 of AZD1222 vaccination. Receptor source: an adult in good health.

CDR3 loop: CASSLSKSLAGGTQFF. In DNA, the CDR3 is TGTGCCAGCAGTTTATCGAAGTCGCTAGCGGGAGGAACACAGTTCTTC. The chain has TRBV27 and TRBJ2-1; TRBD2 matches 11 bases. Germline CDR1 MNHEY, CDR2 SMNVEV (reference sequence). With 0 bases clipped from V and 13 bases from J, the junction kept 11 bases outside the gene matches. There are 16 residues in the CDR3.

The chain has TRBV5-4 and TRBJ1-2, with TRBD1 matching over 7 bases. The V segment lost 0 bases and the J segment 10 bases; nucleotides outside the gene matches: 6. This CDR3 has 13 residues. Germline V gene sequence: CDR1 SGHNT, CDR2 YYREEE (reference sequence). Here the CDR3 DNA reads TGTGCCAGCAGCTTGGACAGGGGACATCCCTACACCTTC. This gives the protein CASSLDRGHPYTF. Looking up the rest from reference TRBV5-4 and TRBJ1-2 gives the full variable domain: ETGVTQSPTHLIKTRGQQVTLRCSSQSGHNTVSWYQQALGQGPQFIFQYYREEENGRGNFPPRFSGLQFPNYSSELNVNALELDDSALYLCASSLDRGHPYTFGSGTRLTVV.

The chain uses TRBV9 and TRBJ2-5; the match to TRBD2 covers 10 bases. The CDR3 is made up of 16 amino acids. In germline, CDR1 is SGDLS, CDR2 YYNGEE. Trimming took 3 bases from V and 2 from J; bases not matched to a gene: 7. CDR3 coding DNA: TGTGCCAGCAGCGCTAGGACTAGCGGATTACAAGAGACCCAGTACTTC. It codes for CASSARTSGLQETQYF.

This CDR3 reads CAISDPRGGENIQYF. DNA of the CDR3: TGTGCCATCAGTGACCCCCGGGGGGGAGAAAACATTCAGTACTTC. The chain combines TRBV10-3 with TRBJ2-4; 8 bases line up with TRBD2. This CDR3 has 15 amino acids. The germline CDR1 and CDR2 sequences are ENHRY and SYGVKD. The V gene end was trimmed by 3 bases and the J gene end by 5 bases; junction bases not matched to a gene: 6.

The chain couples TRBV5-4 to TRBJ2-1, with D unresolved. CDR1 and CDR2 from the germline V gene are SGHNT and YYREEE (reference sequence). Trimming shortened V by 4 bases and J by 7 bases, and 15 bases separated the two germline ends. The CDR3 contains 14 residues. CDR3 sequence reads: CASSPGRPTNEQFF. For the CDR3, the DNA is TGTGCCAGCAGCCCGGGTCGCCCAACTAATGAGCAGTTCTTC.

This chain joins TRBV9 and TRBJ2-1, with D perhaps being TRBD1 or TRBD2 (5 bases each). The V gene's germline CDR1 is SGDLS and CDR2 YYNGEE. The CDR3 consists of 14 residues. V lost 2 bases to trimming and J lost 6 bases, with 12 bases between them. In nucleotides, the CDR3 is TGTGCCAGCAGCGTCGAACAGAGGGGCAATGAGCAGTTCTTC. It encodes CASSVEQRGNEQFF.

The rearrangement links TRBV28 to TRBJ2-1; D is uncertain. V gave up 1 base and J gave up 12 bases, with 7 bases separating them. In germline, CDR1 is MDHEN, CDR2 SYDVKM. CDR3 size: 11 residues. CDR3 nucleotide sequence: TGTGCCAGCAGTTTATCGTTGCGGCAGTTCTTC. It codes for CASSLSLRQFF.

The rearrangement links TRBV25-1 to TRBJ1-3; TRBD1 is a possible D gene (5 bases). This CDR3 has 15 residues. V was trimmed by 4 bases and J by 0 bases, leaving 10 bases between them. The germline V gene has CDR1 MGHDK and CDR2 SYGVNS. CDR3 coding DNA: TGTGCCAGCAGTGTGGGGGTACACTCTGGAAACACCATATATTTT. Translation gives CASSVGVHSGNTIYF. Filled out from reference TRBV25-1 and TRBJ1-3, the complete variable domain reads EADIYQTPRYLVIGTGKKITLECSQTMGHDKMYWYQQDPGMELHLIHYSYGVNSTEKGDLSSESTVSRIRTEHFPLTLESARPSHTSQYLCASSVGVHSGNTIYFGEGSWLTVV.

The chain couples TRBV2 to TRBJ1-2; D perhaps matches TRBD1 (5 bases). The CDR3 extends over 13 amino acids. Germline CDR1 reads SNHLY; CDR2 reads FYNNEI. The V gene lost 4 bases and the J gene lost 4 bases, with 10 bases spanning the gap. CDR3 in DNA: TGTGCCAGCAGTGGACAGACAGCCTATGGCTACACCTTC. Translated, it gives CASSGQTAYGYTF.

The CDR3 loop is CASSRDRKTETQYF. As DNA, the CDR3 is TGTGCCAGCAGCCGGGACAGGAAGACGGAGACCCAGTACTTC. The chain employs TRBV7-9 and TRBJ2-5, with 8 nucleotides matching TRBD1. Germline V gene sequence: CDR1 SEHNR, CDR2 FQNEAQ (reference sequence). With 5 bases clipped from V and 5 bases from J, the junction kept 7 bases outside the gene matches. The length of the CDR3 is 14 residues. The full variable domain, completed using reference TRBV7-9 and TRBJ2-5, is DTGVSQNPRHKITKRGQNVTFRCDPISEHNRLYWYRQTLGQGPEFLTYFQNEAQLEKSRLLSDRFSAERPKGSFSTLEIQRTEQGDSAMYLCASSRDRKTETQYFGPGTRLLVL.

The chain recombines TRBV6-5 with TRBJ2-3; no clear D gene. In germline, CDR1 is MNHEY, CDR2 SVGAGI. The CDR3 spans 14 residues. The V end lost 7 bases, the J end lost 0 bases, and 11 bases lay between the germline ends. CDR3 in DNA: TGTGCCAGCAATCTCCAAGTGAGCACAGATACGCAGTATTTT. The encoded protein is CASNLQVSTDTQYF.

This sequence joins TRBV13 and TRBJ2-7; 10 bases agree with TRBD1. With V trimmed by 3 bases and J by 3 bases, 5 bases remained unmatched. Germline lookup yields CDR1 PRHDT and CDR2 FYEKMQ (reference sequence). The CDR3 is 15 residues long. The CDR3 loop is CASSFAGTGVYEQYF. The CDR3 nucleotides are TGTGCCAGCAGCTTTGCCGGGACAGGGGTCTACGAGCAGTACTTC.

The gene calls are TRBV27 and TRBJ2-7; D is ambiguous. From germline, CDR1 is MNHEY and CDR2 SMNVEV (reference sequence). This CDR3 region has 13 residues. The germline V and J ends were trimmed by 5 bases and 2 bases, with 10 bases remaining between them. Written as DNA, the CDR3 is TGTGCCAGCAGTCCCAGCCCCCCCTACGAGCAGTACTTC. Translated, it gives CASSPSPPYEQYF.

The gene calls are TRBV11-2 and TRBJ1-1; a possible D gene is TRBD1 (5 bases). This CDR3 comprises 15 residues. Trimming stripped 0 bases from V and 3 bases from J, with 11 bases between. Per the germline V gene, CDR1 is SGHAT and CDR2 is FQNNGV. CDR3 in amino acids: CASSLEWGRHTEAFF. The CDR3 bases are TGTGCCAGCAGCTTAGAGTGGGGCAGACACACTGAAGCTTTCTTT.

DNA of the CDR3: TGTGCCAGCAGCTTTGGGGTACAGCAGCCCCAGCATTTT. Its translation: CASSFGVQQPQHF. The rearrangement uses TRBV7-3 and TRBJ1-5; D is undetermined. Germline assignment: CDR1 SGHTA and CDR2 FQGTGA. This CDR3 contains 13 residues. V lost 3 bases to trimming and J lost 7 bases, with 10 bases between them. Combining the CDR3 with reference TRBV7-3 and TRBJ1-5 gives the whole variable domain GAGVSQTPSNKVTEKGKYVELRCDPISGHTALYWYRQSLGQGPEFLIYFQGTGAADDSGLPNDRFFAVRPEGSVSTLKIQRTERGDSAVYLCASSFGVQQPQHFGDGTRLSIL.

The chain joins TRBV28 to TRBJ2-5, with 12 bases lining up with TRBD2. The V gene end was trimmed by 2 bases and the J gene end by 5 bases; junction bases not matched to a gene: 6. Germline CDR1 MDHEN, CDR2 SYDVKM. CDR3 length: 16 residues. The DNA for the CDR3 is TGTGCCAGCAGTTTAATGGGACTAGCGGGCGCGGAGACCCAGTACTTC. The encoded protein is CASSLMGLAGAETQYF.

A single count supports this clone. V is TRBV16 and J is TRBJ1-2; TRBD1 is a possible D gene (6 bases). The CDR3 sequence is 15 residues long. The V gene lost 2 bases and the J gene lost 1 base, with 11 bases spanning the gap. The V gene's germline CDR1 is KGHSY and CDR2 FQNENV. The CDR3: CASSQGGRLNYGYTF. CDR3 sequence (DNA): TGTGCCAGCAGCCAAGGGGGGCGGCTTAACTATGGCTACACCTTC.

On this clone itself: A read error may account for a junction end that differs from germline. The chain carries TRBV4-2 and TRBJ2-1; D possibly corresponds to TRBD2 (6 bases). Germline-derived CDR1 and CDR2 are LGHNA and YNFKEQ. The CDR3 has 16 residues. CDR3 DNA sequence: TGTGTCAGCAGCCAAGATCCGGGAGTGGGCCATAATGAGCAGTTCTTC. This gives the protein CVSSQDPGVGHNEQFF.

V usage is TRBV21-1 and J usage is TRBJ2-3; the table's D gene call, TRBD2, was not cross checked with the DNA. TRBV21-1 is a pseudogene segment. CDR3 length: 19 residues. CDR3 sequence (DNA): TGTGCCAGCAGCAAAGTAAGGGTCCTAGCGGGACCCACTACAGATACGCAGTATTTT. As protein: CASSKVRVLAGPTTDTQYF.